This TCR beta chain was identified in a study of T-cell memory formation after mild COVID-19. The overall study: Largely, the TCR clusters proved donor specific.

The study, taken as a whole, reports: Pre-infection memory carried some responding clones, suggesting that cross-reactive memory joined. Contracting clones localized mainly to CM and EM when CD4+ and mainly to EMRA when CD8+. A balance of CD4 and CD8 characterized clones contracting day 15 to 85, whereas later expanders leaned CD4+.

The V end lost 6 bases, the J end lost 4 bases, and 11 bases lay between the germline ends. The CDR3 totals 12 residues. CDR1 is DFQATT and CDR2 is SNEGSKA in the germline V gene (reference sequence). On this clonotype itself: Antigen specificity is unknown.

One entry per CDR3 protein results from TCRdb running MiXCR on the 5' RACE reads. The sample has 250,000 to 350,000 distinct CDR3 sequences, 15% to 20% seen once. The chain is built from TRBV20-1 and TRBJ2-3; weak D call: TRBD1 (6 bases). The sample consisted of PBMCs or a T cell subset sorted from them (not recorded which). The receptor was derived from a young man who had mild COVID-19 (a few samples of this study predate the infection). Cell type and time point are not known. The chain's CDR3 is CSAPDRSDTQYF. The CDR3 bases are TGCAGTGCCCCAGACAGGTCAGATACGCAGTATTTT.